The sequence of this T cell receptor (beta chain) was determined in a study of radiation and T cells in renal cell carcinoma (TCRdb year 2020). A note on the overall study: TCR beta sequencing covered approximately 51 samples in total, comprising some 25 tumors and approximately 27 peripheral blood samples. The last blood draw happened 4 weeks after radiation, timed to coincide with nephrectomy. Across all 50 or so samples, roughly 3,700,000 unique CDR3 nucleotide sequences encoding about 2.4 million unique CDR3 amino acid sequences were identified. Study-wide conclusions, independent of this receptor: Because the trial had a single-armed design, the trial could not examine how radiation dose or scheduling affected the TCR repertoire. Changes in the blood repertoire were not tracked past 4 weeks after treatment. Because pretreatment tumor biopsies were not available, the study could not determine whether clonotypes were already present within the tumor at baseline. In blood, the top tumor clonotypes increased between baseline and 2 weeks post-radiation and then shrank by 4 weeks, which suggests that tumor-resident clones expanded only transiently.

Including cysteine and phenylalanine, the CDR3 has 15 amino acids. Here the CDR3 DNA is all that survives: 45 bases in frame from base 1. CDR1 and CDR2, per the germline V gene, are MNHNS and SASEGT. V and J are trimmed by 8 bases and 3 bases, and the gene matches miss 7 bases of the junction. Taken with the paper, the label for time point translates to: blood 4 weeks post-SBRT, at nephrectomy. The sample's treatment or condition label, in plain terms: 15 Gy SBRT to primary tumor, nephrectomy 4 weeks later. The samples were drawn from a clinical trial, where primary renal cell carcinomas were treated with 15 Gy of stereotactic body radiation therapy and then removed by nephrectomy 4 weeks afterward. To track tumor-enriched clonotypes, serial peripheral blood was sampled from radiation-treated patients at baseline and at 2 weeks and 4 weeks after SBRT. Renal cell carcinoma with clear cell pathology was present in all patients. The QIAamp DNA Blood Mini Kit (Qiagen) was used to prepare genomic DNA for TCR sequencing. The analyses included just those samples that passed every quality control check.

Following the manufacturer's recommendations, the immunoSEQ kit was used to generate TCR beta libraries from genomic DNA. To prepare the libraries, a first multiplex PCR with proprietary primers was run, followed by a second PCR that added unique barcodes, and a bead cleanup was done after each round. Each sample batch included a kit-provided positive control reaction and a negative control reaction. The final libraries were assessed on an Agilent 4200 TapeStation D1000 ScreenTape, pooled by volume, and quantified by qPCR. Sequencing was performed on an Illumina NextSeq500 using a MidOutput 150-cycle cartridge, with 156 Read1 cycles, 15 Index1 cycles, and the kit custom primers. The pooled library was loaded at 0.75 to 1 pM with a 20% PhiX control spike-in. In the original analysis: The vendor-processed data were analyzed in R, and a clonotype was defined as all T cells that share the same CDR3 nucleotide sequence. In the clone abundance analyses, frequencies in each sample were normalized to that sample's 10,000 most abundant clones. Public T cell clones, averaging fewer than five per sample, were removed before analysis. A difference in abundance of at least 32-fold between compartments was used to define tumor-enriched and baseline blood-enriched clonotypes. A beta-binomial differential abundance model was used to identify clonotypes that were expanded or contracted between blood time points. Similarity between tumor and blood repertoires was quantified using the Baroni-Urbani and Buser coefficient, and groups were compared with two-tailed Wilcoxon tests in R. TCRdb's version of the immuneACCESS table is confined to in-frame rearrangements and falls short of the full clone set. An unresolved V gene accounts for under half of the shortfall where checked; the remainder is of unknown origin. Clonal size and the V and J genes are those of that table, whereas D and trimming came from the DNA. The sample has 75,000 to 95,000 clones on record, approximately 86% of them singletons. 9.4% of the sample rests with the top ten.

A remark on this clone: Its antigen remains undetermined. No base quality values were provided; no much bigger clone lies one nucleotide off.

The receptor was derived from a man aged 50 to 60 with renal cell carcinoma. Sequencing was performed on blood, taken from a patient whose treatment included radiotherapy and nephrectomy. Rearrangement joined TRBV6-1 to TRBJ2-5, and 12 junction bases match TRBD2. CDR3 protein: CASVQLAGGKETQYF. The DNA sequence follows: TGTGCCAGCGTACAACTAGCGGGGGGCAAAGAGACCCAGTACTTC.